This TCR beta chain was recovered during a study of control samples from healthy donors and cancer patients. TCRdb's table, derived via immunoSEQ multiplex PCR, lists solely in-frame clones and lacks some. The profile shows around 110,000 clones, over 90% of them singletons. This CDR3 is 17 amino acids long. Trimming shortened V by 0 bases and J by 1 base, and 16 bases separated the two germline ends. Germline loops: CDR1 SGHDT, CDR2 YYEEEE. The TCR originated in a man aged 25 to 45 in good health. Sequences were obtained from blood. The chain is built from TRBV5-6 and TRBJ1-1; possible D gene TRBD1, 5 bases. CDR3 sequence (DNA): TGTGCCAGCAGCTTGGAAGTTAAGCGGAGGGGGAACACTGAAGCTTTCTTT. Amino acids: CASSLEVKRRGNTEAFF.